This T cell receptor beta chain was captured by sequencing in a study of blood T cell repertoires in COVID-19 (TCRdb year 2020). Background for the entire study: Samples from collaborators originated in the United States, Italy and Spain and spanned both the acute and convalescent phases of COVID-19. The repertoires were released in a freely available public database intended as a resource for research on the immune response to SARS-CoV-2. The samples were drawn from two sources: the first 160 participants of the ongoing ImmuneRACE study, and approximately 1,300 subjects contributed by 6 global collaborators. The material from the prospective study consisted of cDNA or gDNA derived from T cells, B-cell-depleted T cells, or PBMCs. Where HLA class I and class II types were available, the types were taken from metadata supplied by the sample provider, not from assay-based typing. A de-identified subject ID, COVID-19 status, age in years and sex were almost always included in the sample metadata. The dataset comprised deeply sampled blood TCRbeta repertoires from subjects exposed to, actively infected with, or recovered from COVID-19.

The immunoSEQ Assay, a bias-controlled multiplex PCR, was used to amplify TCRbeta CDR3 regions from genomic DNA. As for the authors' bioinformatics: The number of nucleated cells in each sample was estimated from the amplification of reference gene primers within the assay. To quantify the absolute abundance of each unique TCRbeta CDR3 rearrangement, sequence reads were collapsed and filtered. For each sample, productive Simpson clonality was calculated as the square root of Simpson's diversity index across productive rearrangements. The source is immuneACCESS, and TCRdb retained only in-frame sequences with V and J called. Part of the clones is not carried over; for the studies checked, unresolved V genes explain less than half of this, and the remainder is unexplained. V, J and clone size reflect that table, while D and trimming were determined from the DNA. The sample profile shows some 160,000 clones; approximately 84% of them were found once. The ten most abundant clones make up less than 3.5% of the sample.

At one collaborating source in Seattle, patients were enrolled during active infection and were followed longitudinally through the course of disease. The collaborating institutions used their own protocols to collect whole blood in K2EDTA tubes. For TCRbeta analysis, collaborator samples were shipped as frozen whole blood, as isolated PBMCs, or as DNA extracted from either sample type. The CDR3 spans 16 residues, from the cysteine through the phenylalanine. The CDR3 DNA has 48 bases and is translated from base 1. Here V drops 4 bases and J drops 3 bases, and the junction holds 8 bases not matched to any gene. CDR1 and CDR2 were assigned from the germline V gene (reference sequence) as LNHNV and YYDKDF. This clone has a handful of counts. Its antigen target is currently unknown. No base quality information exists; no much larger clone differs at one position. The research as a whole found: The quantity of clinical and demographic metadata differed by source and by participant and was supplied without curation.

The chain couples TRBV15 to TRBJ2-5; 10 central bases correspond to TRBD2. The clonotype was recovered from a woman older than 75 with COVID-19, enrolled during active disease. The sample taken for sequencing was peripheral blood. The bases read TGTGCCACCAGCATACTACCGGGACTAGCGAAAGAGACCCAGTACTTC. This encodes CATSILPGLAKETQYF.